This T cell receptor beta chain emerged from a study of blood T cell repertoires in COVID-19. The CDR3 has 15 amino acids. Germline values: CDR1 SGHRS, CDR2 YFSETQ. Germline trimming cut 3 bases from V and 6 bases from J; bases unmatched to any gene: 12. Enrollees, about 18 to 95 years old, lived in fewer than 25 US areas. Which cohort a participant joined came from the clinical history participants gave. Original data processing: Scientists estimated how many nucleated cells there were by amplifying reference gene primers. The table came from immunoSEQ multiplex PCR; TCRdb's copy has only in-frame clones and leaves some out. That table supplies the V and J calls and clone size; D and trimming were determined from the DNA. The sample records hundreds of thousands of clones, around 90% being singletons.

The receptor was derived from a woman under 30 with acute COVID-19. The specimen was PBMCs or T cells enriched from blood (not recorded which). The chain joins TRBV5-1 to TRBJ2-7; 7 positions agree with TRBD1. The CDR3 region is CASSSGTARSSEQYF. The CDR3 DNA follows: TGCGCCAGCAGCTCCGGGACAGCCCGTAGCTCCGAGCAGTACTTC.